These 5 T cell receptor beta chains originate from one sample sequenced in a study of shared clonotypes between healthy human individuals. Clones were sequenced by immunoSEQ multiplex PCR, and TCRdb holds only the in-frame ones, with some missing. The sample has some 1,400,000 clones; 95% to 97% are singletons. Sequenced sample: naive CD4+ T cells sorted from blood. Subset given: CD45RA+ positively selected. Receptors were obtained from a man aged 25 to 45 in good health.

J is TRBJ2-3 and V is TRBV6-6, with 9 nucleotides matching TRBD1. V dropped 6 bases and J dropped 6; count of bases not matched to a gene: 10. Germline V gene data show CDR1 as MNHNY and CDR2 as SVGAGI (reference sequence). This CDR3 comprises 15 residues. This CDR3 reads CASSRPGQGPDTQYF. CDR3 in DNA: TGTGCCAGCAGCCGACCGGGACAGGGACCGGATACGCAGTATTTT.

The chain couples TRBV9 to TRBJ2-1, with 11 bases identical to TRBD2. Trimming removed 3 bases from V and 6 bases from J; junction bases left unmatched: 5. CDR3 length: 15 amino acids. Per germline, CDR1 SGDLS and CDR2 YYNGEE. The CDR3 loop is CASSARGTSGNEQFF. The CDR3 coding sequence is TGTGCCAGCAGCGCCCGAGGGACTAGCGGCAATGAGCAGTTCTTC.

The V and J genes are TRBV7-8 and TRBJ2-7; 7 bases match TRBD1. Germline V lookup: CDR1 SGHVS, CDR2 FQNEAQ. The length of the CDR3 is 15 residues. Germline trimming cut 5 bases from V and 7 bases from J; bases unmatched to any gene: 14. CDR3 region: CASSRDRAPIREQYF. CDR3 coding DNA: TGTGCCAGCAGCAGAGACAGGGCCCCAATACGTGAGCAGTACTTC.

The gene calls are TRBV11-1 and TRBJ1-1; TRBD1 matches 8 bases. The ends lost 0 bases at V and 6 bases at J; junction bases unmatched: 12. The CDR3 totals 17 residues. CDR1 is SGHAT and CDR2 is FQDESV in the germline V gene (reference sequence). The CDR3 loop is CASSLALGQVAYAEAFF. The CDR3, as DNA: TGTGCCAGCAGCTTAGCGTTGGGACAGGTAGCCTACGCTGAAGCTTTCTTT.

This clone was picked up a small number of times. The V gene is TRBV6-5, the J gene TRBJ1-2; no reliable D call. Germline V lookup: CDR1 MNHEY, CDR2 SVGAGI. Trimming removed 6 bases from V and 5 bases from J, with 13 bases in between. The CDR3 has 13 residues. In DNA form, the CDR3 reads TGTGCCAGCAGAGCCATTACAGCTTATGGCTACACCTTC. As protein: CASRAITAYGYTF.